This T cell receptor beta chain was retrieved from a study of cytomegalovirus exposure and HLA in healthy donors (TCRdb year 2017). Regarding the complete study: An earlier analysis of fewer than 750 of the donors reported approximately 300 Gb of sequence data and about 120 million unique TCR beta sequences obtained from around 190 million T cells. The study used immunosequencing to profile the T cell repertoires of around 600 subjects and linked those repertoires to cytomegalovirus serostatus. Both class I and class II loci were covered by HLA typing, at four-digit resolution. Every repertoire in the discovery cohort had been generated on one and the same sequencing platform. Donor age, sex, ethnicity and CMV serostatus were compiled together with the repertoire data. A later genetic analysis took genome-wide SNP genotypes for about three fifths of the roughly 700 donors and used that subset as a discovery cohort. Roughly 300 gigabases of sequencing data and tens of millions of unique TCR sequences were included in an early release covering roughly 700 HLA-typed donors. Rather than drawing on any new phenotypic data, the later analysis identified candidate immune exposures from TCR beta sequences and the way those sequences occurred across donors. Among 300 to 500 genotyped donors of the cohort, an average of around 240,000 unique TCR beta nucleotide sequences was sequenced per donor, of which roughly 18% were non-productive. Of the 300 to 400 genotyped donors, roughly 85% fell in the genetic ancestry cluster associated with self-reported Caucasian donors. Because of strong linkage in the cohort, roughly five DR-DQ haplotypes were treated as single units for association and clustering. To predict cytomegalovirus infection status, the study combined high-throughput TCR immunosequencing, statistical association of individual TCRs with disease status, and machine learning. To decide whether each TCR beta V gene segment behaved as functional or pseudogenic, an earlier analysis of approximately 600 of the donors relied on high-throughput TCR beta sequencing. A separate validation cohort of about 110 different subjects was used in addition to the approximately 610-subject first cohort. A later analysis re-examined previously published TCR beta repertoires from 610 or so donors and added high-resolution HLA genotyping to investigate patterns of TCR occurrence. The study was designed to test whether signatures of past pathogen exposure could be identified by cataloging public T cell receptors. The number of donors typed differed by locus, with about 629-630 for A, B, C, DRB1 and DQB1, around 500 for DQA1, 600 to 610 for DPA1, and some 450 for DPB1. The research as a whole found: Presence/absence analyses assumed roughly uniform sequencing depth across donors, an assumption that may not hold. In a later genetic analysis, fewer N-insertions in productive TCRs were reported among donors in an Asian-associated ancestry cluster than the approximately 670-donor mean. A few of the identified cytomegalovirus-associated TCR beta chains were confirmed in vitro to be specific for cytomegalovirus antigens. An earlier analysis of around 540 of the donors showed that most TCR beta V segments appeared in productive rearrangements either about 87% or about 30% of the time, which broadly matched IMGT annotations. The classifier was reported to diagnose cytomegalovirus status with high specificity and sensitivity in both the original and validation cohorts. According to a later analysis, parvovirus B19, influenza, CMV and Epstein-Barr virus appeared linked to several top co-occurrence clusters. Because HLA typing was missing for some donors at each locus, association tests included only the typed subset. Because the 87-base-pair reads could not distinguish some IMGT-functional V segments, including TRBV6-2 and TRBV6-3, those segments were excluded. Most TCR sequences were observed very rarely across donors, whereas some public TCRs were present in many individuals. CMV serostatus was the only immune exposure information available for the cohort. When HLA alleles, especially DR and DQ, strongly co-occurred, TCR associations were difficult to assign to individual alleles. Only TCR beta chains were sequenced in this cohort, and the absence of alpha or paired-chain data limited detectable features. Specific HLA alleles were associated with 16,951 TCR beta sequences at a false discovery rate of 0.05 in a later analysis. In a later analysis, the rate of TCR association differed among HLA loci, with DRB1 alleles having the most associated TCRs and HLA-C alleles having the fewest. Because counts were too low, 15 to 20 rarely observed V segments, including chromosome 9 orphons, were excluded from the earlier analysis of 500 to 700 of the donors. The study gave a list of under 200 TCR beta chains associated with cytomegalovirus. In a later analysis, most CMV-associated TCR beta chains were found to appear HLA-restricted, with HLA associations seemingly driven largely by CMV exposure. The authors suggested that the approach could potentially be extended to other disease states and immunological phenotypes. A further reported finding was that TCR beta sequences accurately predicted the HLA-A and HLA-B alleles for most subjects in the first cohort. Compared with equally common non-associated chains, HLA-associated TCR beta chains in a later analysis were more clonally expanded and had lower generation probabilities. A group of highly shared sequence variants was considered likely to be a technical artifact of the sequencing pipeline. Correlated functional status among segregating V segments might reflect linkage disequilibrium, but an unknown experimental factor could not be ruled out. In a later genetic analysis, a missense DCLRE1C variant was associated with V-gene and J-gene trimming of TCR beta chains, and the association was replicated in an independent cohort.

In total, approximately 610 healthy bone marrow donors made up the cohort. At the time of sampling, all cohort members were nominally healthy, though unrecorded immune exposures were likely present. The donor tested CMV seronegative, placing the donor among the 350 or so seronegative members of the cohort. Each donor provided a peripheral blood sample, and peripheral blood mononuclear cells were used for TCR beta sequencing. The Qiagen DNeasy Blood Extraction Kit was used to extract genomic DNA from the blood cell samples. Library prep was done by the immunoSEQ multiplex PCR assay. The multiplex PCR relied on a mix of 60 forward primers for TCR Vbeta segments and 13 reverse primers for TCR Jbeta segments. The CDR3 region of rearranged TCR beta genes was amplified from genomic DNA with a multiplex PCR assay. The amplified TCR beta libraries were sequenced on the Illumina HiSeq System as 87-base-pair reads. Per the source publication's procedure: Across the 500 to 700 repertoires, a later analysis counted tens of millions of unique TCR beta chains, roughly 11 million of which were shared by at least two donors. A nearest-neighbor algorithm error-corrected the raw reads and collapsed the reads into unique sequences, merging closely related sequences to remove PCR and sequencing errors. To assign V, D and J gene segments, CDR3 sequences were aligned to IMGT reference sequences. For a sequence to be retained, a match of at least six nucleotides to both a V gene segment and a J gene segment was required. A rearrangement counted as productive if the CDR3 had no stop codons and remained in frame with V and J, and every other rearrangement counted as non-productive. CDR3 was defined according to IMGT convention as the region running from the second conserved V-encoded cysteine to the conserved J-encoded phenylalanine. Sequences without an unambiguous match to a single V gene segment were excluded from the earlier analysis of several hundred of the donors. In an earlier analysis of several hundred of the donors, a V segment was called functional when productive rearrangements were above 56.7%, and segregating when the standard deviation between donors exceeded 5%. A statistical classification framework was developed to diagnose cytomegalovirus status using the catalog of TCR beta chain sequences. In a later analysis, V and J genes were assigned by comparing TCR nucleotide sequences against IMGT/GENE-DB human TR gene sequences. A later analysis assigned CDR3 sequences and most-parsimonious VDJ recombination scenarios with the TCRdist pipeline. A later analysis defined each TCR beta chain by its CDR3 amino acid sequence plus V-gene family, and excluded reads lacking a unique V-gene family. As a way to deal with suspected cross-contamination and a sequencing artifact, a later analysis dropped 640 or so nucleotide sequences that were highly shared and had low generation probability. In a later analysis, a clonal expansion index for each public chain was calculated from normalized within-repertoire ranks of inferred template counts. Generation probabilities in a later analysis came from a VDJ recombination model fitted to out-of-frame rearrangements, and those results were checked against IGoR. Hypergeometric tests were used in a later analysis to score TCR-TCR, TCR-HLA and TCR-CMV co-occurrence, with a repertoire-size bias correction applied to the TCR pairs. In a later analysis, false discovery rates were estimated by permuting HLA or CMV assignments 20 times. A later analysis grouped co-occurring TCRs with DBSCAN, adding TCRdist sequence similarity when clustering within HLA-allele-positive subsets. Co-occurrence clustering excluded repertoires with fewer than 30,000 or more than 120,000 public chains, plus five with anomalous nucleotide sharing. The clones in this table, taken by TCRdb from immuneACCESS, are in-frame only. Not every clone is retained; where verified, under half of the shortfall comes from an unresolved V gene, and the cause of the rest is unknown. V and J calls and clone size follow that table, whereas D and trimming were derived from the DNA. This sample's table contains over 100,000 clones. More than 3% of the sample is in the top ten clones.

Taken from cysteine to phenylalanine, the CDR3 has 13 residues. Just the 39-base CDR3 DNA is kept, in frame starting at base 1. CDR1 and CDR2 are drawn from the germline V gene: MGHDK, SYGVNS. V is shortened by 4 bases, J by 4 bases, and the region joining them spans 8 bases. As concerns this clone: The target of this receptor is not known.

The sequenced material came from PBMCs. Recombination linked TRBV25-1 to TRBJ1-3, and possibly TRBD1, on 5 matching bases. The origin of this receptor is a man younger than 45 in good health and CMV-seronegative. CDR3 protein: CASSGQGGNTIYF. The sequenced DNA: TGTGCCAGCAGTGGCCAGGGCGGAAACACCATATATTTT. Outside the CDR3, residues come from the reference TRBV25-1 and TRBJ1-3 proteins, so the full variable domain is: EADIYQTPRYLVIGTGKKITLECSQTMGHDKMYWYQQDPGMELHLIHYSYGVNSTEKGDLSSESTVSRIRTEHFPLTLESARPSHTSQYLCASSGQGGNTIYFGEGSWLTVV.